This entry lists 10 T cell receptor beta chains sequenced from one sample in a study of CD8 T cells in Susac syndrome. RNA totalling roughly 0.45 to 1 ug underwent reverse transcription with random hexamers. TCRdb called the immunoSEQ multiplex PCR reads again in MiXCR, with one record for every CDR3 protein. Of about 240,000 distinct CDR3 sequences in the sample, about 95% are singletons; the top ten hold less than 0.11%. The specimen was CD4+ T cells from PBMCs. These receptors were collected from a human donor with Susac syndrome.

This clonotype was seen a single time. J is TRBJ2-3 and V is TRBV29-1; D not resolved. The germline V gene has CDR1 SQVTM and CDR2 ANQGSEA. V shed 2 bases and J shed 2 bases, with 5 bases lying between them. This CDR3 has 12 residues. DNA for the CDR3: TGCAGCGTTGAAATATCCACAGATACGCAGTATTTT. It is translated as CSVEISTDTQYF.

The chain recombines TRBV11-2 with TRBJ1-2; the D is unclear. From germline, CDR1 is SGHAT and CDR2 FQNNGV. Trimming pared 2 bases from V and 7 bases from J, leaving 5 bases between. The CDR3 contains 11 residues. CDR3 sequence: CASSLWSGYTF. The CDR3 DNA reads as TGTGCCAGCAGCTTATGGTCTGGCTACACCTTC. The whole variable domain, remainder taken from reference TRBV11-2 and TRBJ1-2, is EAGVAQSPRYKIIEKRQSVAFWCNPISGHATLYWYQQILGQGPKLLIQFQNNGVVDDSQLPKDRFSAERLKGVDSTLKIQPAKLEDSAVYLCASSLWSGYTFGSGTRLTVV.

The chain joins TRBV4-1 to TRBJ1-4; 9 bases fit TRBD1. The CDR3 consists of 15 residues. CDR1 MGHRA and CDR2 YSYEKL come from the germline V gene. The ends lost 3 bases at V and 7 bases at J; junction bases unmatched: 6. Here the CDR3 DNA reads TGCGCCAGCAGCCACCGACAGGGGGGAGGTGAAAAACTGTTTTTT. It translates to CASSHRQGGGEKLFF.

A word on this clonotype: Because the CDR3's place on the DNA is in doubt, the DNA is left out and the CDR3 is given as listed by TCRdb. The CDR3 is CISVPEARRQGGDTQYF. The chain joins TRBV7-5 to TRBJ2-3; TRBD1, the D gene given by the table, was not confirmed from the DNA. TRBV7-5 is annotated as a pseudogene. Termini included, the CDR3 measures 17 amino acids.

The CDR3 here is CASSQDPGQLQETQYF. DNA of the CDR3: TGCGCCAGCAGCCAAGATCCCGGACAGCTACAAGAGACCCAGTACTTC. This rearrangement joins TRBV4-1 to TRBJ2-5; tentatively, D is TRBD1 (6 bases). Trimming removed 0 bases at V and 2 bases at J, with 13 bases between. There are 16 residues in the CDR3. Per germline, CDR1 MGHRA and CDR2 YSYEKL.

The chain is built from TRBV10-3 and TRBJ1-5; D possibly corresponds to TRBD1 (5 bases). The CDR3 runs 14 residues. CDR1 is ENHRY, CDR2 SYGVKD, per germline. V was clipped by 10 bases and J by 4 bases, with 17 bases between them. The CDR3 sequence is CATGPGMGNQPQHF. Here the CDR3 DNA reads TGTGCCACCGGTCCAGGGATGGGGAATCAGCCCCAGCATTTT.

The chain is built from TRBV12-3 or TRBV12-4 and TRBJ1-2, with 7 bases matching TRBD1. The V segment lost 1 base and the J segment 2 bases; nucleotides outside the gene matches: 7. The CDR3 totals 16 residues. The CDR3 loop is CASSLGRGRINYGYTF. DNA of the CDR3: TGTGCCAGCAGTTTAGGCAGGGGGAGAATCAACTATGGCTACACCTTC.

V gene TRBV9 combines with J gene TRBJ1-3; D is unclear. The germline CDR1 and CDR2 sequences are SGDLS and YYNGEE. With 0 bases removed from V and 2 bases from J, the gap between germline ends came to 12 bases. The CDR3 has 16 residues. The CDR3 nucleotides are TGTGCCAGCAGCGTAGAGGACCGGCCTCCTGGAAACACCATATATTTT. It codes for CASSVEDRPPGNTIYF.

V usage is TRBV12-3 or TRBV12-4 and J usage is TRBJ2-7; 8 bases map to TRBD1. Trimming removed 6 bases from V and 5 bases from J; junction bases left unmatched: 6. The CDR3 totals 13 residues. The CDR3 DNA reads TGTGCCAGCAGACTGGACAGGGTCCACGAGCAGTACTTC. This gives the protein CASRLDRVHEQYF.

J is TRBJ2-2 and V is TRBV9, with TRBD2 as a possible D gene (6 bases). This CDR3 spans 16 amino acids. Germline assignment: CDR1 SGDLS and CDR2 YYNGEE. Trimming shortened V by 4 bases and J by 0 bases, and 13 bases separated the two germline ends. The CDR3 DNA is TGTGCCAGCAGCTTGGGACTCTATGCGAACACCGGGGAGCTGTTTTTT. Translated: CASSLGLYANTGELFF.